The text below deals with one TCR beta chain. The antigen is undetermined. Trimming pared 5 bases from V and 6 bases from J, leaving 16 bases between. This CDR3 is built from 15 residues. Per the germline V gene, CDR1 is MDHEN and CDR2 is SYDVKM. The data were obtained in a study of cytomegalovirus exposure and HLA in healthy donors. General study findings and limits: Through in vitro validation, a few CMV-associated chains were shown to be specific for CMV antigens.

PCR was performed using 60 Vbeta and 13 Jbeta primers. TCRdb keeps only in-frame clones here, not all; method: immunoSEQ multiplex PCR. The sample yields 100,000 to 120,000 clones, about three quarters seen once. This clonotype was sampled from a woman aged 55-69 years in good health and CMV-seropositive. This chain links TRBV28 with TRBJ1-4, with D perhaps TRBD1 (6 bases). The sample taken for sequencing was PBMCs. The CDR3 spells CASSTRGGWDEKLFF. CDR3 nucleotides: TGTGCCAGCAGTACCAGAGGGGGATGGGATGAAAAACTGTTTTTT.